This TCR beta chain was obtained from a study of cytomegalovirus exposure and HLA in healthy donors. Primers: 60 Vbeta forward and 13 Jbeta reverse. TCRdb's table, derived via immunoSEQ multiplex PCR, lists solely in-frame clones and lacks some. The repertoire holds 100,000 to 150,000 clones, with just under 80% as singletons. Germline CDR1 GTSNPN, CDR2 SVGIG (reference sequence). With 0 bases removed from V and 6 bases from J, the gap between germline ends came to 8 bases. The CDR3 contains 13 residues. The genes are TRBV30 and TRBJ2-2; tentative D call: TRBD1 (5 bases). The source is a woman in her forties in good health and CMV-seronegative. Sequenced material: PBMCs. The CDR3 sequence: CAWSVQVAGELFF. The CDR3 DNA follows: TGTGCCTGGAGTGTACAGGTCGCCGGGGAGCTGTTTTTT. The variable domain in full, completed from reference TRBV30 and TRBJ2-2, reads SQTIHQWPATLVQPVGSPLSLECTVEGTSNPNLYWYRQAAGRGLQLLFYSVGIGQISSEVPQNLSASRPQDRQFILSSKKLLLSDSGFYLCAWSVQVAGELFFGEGSRLTVL.